This T cell receptor (beta chain) was recovered during a study of T cell changes during pregnancy in multiple sclerosis. Profiled with immunoSEQ multiplex PCR; TCRdb holds only in-frame clones, not every one. This sample has 35,000 or so clones, with roughly 93% found just once. The CDR3 extends over 13 amino acids. Trimming stripped 1 base from V and 8 bases from J, with 11 bases between. Germline V CDR1 and CDR2: MGHRA, YSYEKL. Sequencing was performed on peripheral blood, taken in the second trimester of pregnancy. The genes are TRBV4-1 and TRBJ1-1; D possibly corresponds to TRBD1 (5 bases). This TCR was recovered from a female donor in good health, enrolled as a control in a pregnancy study. As DNA, the CDR3 is TGCGCCAGCAGCCAAGCCGGTGCAGGGGAAGCTTTCTTT. Protein product: CASSQAGAGEAFF.